These 7 T cell receptor beta chains originate from one sample sequenced in a study of type 1 regulatory T cells. These receptors' targets are unknown. MiXCR was run by TCRdb on the reads, yielding one entry per CDR3 protein. Among more than 60,000 distinct CDR3 sequences, about 50% were seen once, and the ten largest hold around 2.1%. The sequencing sample was made of cultured non-Tr1 T cells, either the whole culture or a sorted T cell fraction (not recorded which). These receptors were obtained from a human donor in good health.

The chain employs TRBV24-1 and TRBJ2-1, with 11 bases fitting TRBD2. V was clipped by 4 bases and J by 7 bases; unmatched bases: 8. The CDR3 has 16 residues. Looked up from germline, CDR1 is KGHDR and CDR2 is SFDVKD. The CDR3 reads CATSDVAGGLKNEQFF. CDR3 coding DNA: TGTGCCACCAGTGACGTAGCGGGGGGGCTAAAGAATGAGCAGTTCTTC.

The chain employs TRBV20-1 and TRBJ2-3; the D gene is possibly TRBD1 (5 bases). Germline V CDR1 and CDR2: DFQATT, SNEGSKA (reference sequence). The CDR3 sequence is 12 residues long. Trimming cost V 5 bases and J 7 bases, with 13 bases left between them. CDR3 in DNA: TGCAGTGCTGGGGCGTTGTTAAATACGCAGTATTTT. Translating gives CSAGALLNTQYF.

This clonotype was seen a handful of times. The chain employs TRBV7-9 and TRBJ1-1; tentatively, D is TRBD1 (5 bases). The length of the CDR3 is 12 residues. CDR1 and CDR2 (germline): SEHNR, FQNEAQ (reference sequence). Trimming pared 4 bases from V and 2 bases from J, leaving 5 bases between. The CDR3 DNA is TGTGCCAGCAGCTGGGACAACACTGAAGCTTTCTTT. Amino acid sequence: CASSWDNTEAFF.

This clonotype has a single count. This is likely a read error, given that the CDR3 carries no conserved phenylalanine or tryptophan at its end. The chain recombines TRBV28 with TRBJ2-7; tentatively, D is TRBD1 (6 bases). The CDR3 is 14 amino acids. The germline V gene encodes CDR1 MDHEN and CDR2 SYDVKM. Between the trimmed V and J ends, which lost 5 bases and 1 base, there was a span of 12 bases. CDR3 region: CASSITGKSYEQYL. The CDR3 DNA reads as TGTGCCAGCAGTATTACAGGGAAATCCTACGAGCAGTACCTC.

This clonotype was found a few times. One end of the junction does not line up with germline, which may come from a read error. CDR3 DNA sequence: TGTGCCAGCAGCTTCATCTACCGGACAGGGGGCCGTTGGACAATGGACAATGGGCAGTTCTTC. Translating it yields CASSFIYRTGGRWTMDNGQFF. The V call is TRBV5-5, the J call TRBJ2-1; 11 nucleotides line up with TRBD1. CDR3 size: 21 residues. Germline V gene sequence: CDR1 SGHKS, CDR2 YYEKEE (reference sequence). Using reference TRBV5-5 and TRBJ2-1 for the parts outside the CDR3, the full variable domain is DAGVTQSPTHLIKTRGQQVTLRCSPISGHKSVSWYQQVLGQGPQFIFQYYEKEERGRGNFPDRFSARQFPNYSSELNVNALLLGDSALYLCASSFIYRTGGRWTMDNGQFFGPGTRLTVL.

The J gene is TRBJ2-3, the V gene TRBV5-1, with D perhaps matching TRBD1 (5 bases). Trimming removed 0 bases from V and 1 base from J, with 12 bases in between. Germline CDR1 SGHRS, CDR2 YFSETQ. This CDR3 is 16 amino acids long. CDR3 nucleotide sequence: TGCGCCAGCAGCTTGGGTTCCAGGGCCCGCACAGATACGCAGTATTTT. It is translated as CASSLGSRARTDTQYF.

The V and J genes are TRBV6-1 and TRBJ2-1; 12 positions agree with TRBD1. Germline trimming cut 5 bases from V and 3 bases from J; bases unmatched to any gene: 11. There are 18 residues in the CDR3. The germline V gene has CDR1 MNHNS and CDR2 SASEGT. Here the CDR3 reads CASSSGTGGVGGYNEQFF. The CDR3 DNA reads TGTGCCAGCAGTTCCGGGACAGGGGGCGTCGGGGGCTACAATGAGCAGTTCTTC.